This entry concerns a single T cell receptor (beta chain). Sequenced by immunoSEQ multiplex PCR; TCRdb stores in-frame clones only, minus some. This repertoire shows about 210,000 clones, approximately 80% found once; its top ten account for more than 8.5%. This sample is drawn from a study of blood T cell repertoires in COVID-19. The sequencing sample was made of PBMCs or T cells enriched from blood (not recorded which). The receptor was derived from a woman aged 50 to 65 with acute COVID-19.

CDR3 sequence: CASSYSSGAGEKLFF. The DNA for the CDR3 is TGTGCCAGCAGTTACTCGAGTGGGGCGGGAGAAAAACTGTTTTTT. The chain links TRBV6-5 to TRBJ1-4, with TRBD1 as a possible D gene (5 bases). The CDR3 sequence is 15 residues long. The V end lost 0 bases, the J end lost 8 bases, and 13 bases lay between the germline ends. Germline V lookup: CDR1 MNHEY, CDR2 SVGAGI.